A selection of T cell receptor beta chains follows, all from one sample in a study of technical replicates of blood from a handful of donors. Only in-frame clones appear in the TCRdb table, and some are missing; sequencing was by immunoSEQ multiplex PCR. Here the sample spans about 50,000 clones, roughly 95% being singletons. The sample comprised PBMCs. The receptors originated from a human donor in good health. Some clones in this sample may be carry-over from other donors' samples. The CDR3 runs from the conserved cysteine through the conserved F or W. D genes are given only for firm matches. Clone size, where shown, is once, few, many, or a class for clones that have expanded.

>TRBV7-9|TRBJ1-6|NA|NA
CASSPALGAGSPLHF
TGTGCCAGCAGCCCAGCCCTAGGCGCGGGTTCACCCCTCCACTTT
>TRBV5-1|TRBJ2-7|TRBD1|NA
CASSRSGTGATYEQYF
TGCGCCAGCAGCCGCTCCGGGACAGGGGCAACCTACGAGCAGTACTTC
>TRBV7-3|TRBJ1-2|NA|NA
CASSPGGSNYGYTF
TGTGCCAGCAGCCCCGGCGGAAGTAACTATGGCTACACCTTC
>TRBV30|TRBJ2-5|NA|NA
CAWSAGQETQYF
TGTGCCTGGAGTGCCGGCCAAGAGACCCAGTACTTC
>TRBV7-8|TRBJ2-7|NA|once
CASSTDRNEQYF
TGTGCCAGCAGCACCGACAGGAACGAGCAGTACTTC
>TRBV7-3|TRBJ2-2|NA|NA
CASTQDSLGTGELFF
TGTGCCAGCACCCAAGACAGTTTAGGGACCGGGGAGCTGTTTTTT
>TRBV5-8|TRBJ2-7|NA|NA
CASSLSLAYEQYF
TGTGCCAGCAGCTTGTCCCTAGCTTACGAGCAGTACTTC
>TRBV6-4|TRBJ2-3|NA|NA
CASSGGSTDTQYF
TGTGCCAGCAGTGGCGGGAGCACAGATACGCAGTATTTT
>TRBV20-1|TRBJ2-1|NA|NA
CSAREFGEQFF
TGCAGTGCTAGAGAGTTCGGGGAGCAGTTCTTC
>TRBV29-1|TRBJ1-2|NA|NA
CSVVEGSGYTF
TGCAGCGTTGTAGAGGGGAGTGGCTACACCTTC
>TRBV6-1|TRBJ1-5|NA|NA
CASSDGGAGNQPQHF
TGTGCCAGCAGTGATGGGGGGGCTGGCAATCAGCCCCAGCATTTT
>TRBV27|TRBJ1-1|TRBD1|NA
CASSLSKTGRTEAFF
TGTGCCAGCAGTTTATCGAAGACAGGGCGAACTGAAGCTTTCTTT
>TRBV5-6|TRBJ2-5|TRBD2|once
CASSLTSGSYVQYF
TGTGCCAGCAGCTTGACTAGCGGGAGCTATGTCCAGTACTTC
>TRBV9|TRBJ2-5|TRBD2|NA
CASSAETSGGYRETQYF
TGTGCCAGCAGCGCAGAGACTAGCGGGGGGTATAGGGAGACCCAGTACTTC
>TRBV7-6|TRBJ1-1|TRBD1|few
CASSAGGLRGARLNTEAFF
TGTGCCAGCAGCGCAGGGGGTCTTCGGGGAGCCCGACTGAACACTGAAGCTTTCTTT
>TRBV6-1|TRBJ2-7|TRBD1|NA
CASSEAWGQGIYEQYF
TGTGCCAGCAGTGAAGCGTGGGGACAGGGTATCTACGAGCAGTACTTC
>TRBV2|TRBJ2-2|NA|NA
CASIRGRGRLAGELFF
TGTGCCAGCATTAGAGGAAGGGGCCGGTTGGCCGGGGAGCTGTTTTTT